This T cell receptor (beta chain) was identified during a study of shared clonotypes between healthy human individuals. This table comes from immunoSEQ multiplex PCR, and its TCRdb copy is limited to in-frame clones, with some not included. The repertoire holds some 980,000 clones, with approximately 76% as singletons. Researchers partitioned CD4+ cells into CD45RA+ naive and CD45RA-negative memory subsets. The material sequenced was memory CD4+ T cells sorted from blood. Subset defined: CD45RA-negative fraction. The receptor was isolated from a young man in good health.

The DNA of the CDR3 is TGTGCCAGCAGTGAAAGTCGCGGGATGCGGGTCTACGAGCAGTACTTC. Translated, it gives CASSESRGMRVYEQYF. The chain joins TRBV2 to TRBJ2-7; the D gene is possibly TRBD2 (6 bases). CDR3 length equals 16 residues. V gave up 2 bases and J gave up 3 bases, with 17 bases separating them. CDR1 is SNHLY, CDR2 FYNNEI, per germline. Complete variable domain (other parts from reference TRBV2 and TRBJ2-7): EPEVTQTPSHQVTQMGQEVILRCVPISNHLYFYWYRQILGQKVEFLVSFYNNEISEKSEIFDDQFSVERPDGSNFTLKIRSTKLEDSAMYFCASSESRGMRVYEQYFGPGTRLTVT.